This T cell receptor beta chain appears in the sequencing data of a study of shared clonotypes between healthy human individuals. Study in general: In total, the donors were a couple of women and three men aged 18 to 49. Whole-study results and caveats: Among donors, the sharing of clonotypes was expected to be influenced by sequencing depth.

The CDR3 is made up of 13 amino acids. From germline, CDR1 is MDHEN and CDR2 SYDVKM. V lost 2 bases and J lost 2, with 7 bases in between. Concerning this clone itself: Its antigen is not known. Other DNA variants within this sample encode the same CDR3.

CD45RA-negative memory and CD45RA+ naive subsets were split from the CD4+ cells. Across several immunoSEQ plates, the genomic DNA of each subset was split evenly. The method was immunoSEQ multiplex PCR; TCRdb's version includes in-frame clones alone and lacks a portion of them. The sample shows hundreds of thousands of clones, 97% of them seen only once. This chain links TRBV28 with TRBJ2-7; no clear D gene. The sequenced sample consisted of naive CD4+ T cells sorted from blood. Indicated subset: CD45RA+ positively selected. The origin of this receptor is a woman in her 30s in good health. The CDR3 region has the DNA TGTGCCAGCAGTTTAGGAAGGGCCTACGAGCAGTACTTC. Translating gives CASSLGRAYEQYF.